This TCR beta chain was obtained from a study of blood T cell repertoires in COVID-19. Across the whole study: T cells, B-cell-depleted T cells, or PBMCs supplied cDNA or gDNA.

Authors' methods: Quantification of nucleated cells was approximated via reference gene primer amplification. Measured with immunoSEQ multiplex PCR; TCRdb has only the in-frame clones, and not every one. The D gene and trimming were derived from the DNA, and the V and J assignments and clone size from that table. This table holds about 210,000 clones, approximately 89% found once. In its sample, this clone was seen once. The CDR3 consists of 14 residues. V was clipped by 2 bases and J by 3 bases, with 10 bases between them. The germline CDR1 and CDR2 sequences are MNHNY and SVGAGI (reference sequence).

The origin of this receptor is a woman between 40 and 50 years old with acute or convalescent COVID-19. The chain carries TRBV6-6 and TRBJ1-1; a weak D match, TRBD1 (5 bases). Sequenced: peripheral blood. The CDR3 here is CASSYEGAYTEAFF. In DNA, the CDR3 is TGTGCCAGCAGTTACGAAGGGGCTTACACTGAAGCTTTCTTT.